This TCR beta chain is drawn from a study of beta chain features in type 1 diabetes. Deletions cut 2 bases from V and 5 bases from J, with 5 bases between. Looked up from germline, CDR1 is MNHNY and CDR2 is SVGAGI (reference sequence). The CDR3 totals 12 residues. Central memory, naive, regulatory and stem cell-like memory CD4+ cells were sorted by CD45RO/CCR7/CD25/CD127/CD95/CD27. General study findings and limits: Relative to healthy donors, patients appeared to have naive, central memory and Treg TCRB repertoires that were more similar.

Reverse transcribing all isolated RNA meant expressed TCRB transcripts were sequenced. TCRdb's table, derived via immunoSEQ multiplex PCR, lists solely in-frame clones and lacks some. The sample carries 900,000 or so clones, around a sixth recorded once. This clone was counted between two and nine times. Its antigen is undetermined. This TCR came from a woman aged 18-29 years in good health. The specimen was naive CD4+ T cells from blood. This sequence joins TRBV6-6 and TRBJ2-3, with TRBD2 as a possible D gene (5 bases). The CDR3 coding sequence is TGTGCCAGCAGTTACGGACTAGATACGCAGTATTTT. This codes for CASSYGLDTQYF.